Detailed here is one T cell receptor beta chain. Researchers made TCR cDNA using 5'RACE template switching, and this step added a universal primer site and UMIs. Each CDR3 protein gets one entry after TCRdb re-called the 5' RACE reads with MiXCR. The sample holds approximately 580,000 distinct CDR3 sequences, 17% seen once. The sample comes from a study of T cells after yellow fever vaccination. CDR1 is LNHDA, CDR2 SQIVND, per germline (reference sequence). The ends were cut back, 6 bases at V and 4 bases at J, with 18 bases in the middle. The CDR3 totals 15 residues. The material sequenced was PBMCs, taken 5 days after the first yellow fever vaccination. This TCR was recovered from a man aged 18-30 years who received the YFV17D yellow fever vaccine. V gene TRBV19 combines with J gene TRBJ1-1, with D possibly TRBD1 on 5 matching bases. CDR3 sequence: CASRPTQGRSTEAFF. CDR3 nucleotides: TGTGCCAGTAGACCGACTCAGGGCAGGAGCACTGAAGCTTTCTTT.